Following are 3 T cell receptor beta chains from one sample sequenced in a study of T cell responses to AZD1222 COVID-19 vaccine. Sequencing was performed with immunoSEQ multiplex PCR; in TCRdb, only in-frame clones are kept and a portion is missing. The data show around 120,000 clones, 80% to 90% seen once. The specimen comprised peripheral blood, sampled 28 days after the second AZD1222 dose. The source is an adult who received the AZD1222 COVID-19 vaccine.

The chain employs TRBV28 and TRBJ1-1, with D possibly matching TRBD1 (6 bases). CDR1 MDHEN and CDR2 SYDVKM come from the germline V gene. The CDR3 sequence is 12 residues long. V lost 6 bases and J 5 bases, leaving 10 bases between the germline ends. The CDR3 spells CASRPQGTEAFF. The DNA for the CDR3 is TGTGCCAGCAGACCACAGGGTACTGAAGCTTTCTTT.

The J gene is TRBJ2-7, the V gene TRBV29-1, with no clear D. This CDR3 spans 13 amino acids. Germline CDR1 is SQVTM and CDR2 is ANQGSEA. V shed 5 bases and J shed 4 bases, with 15 bases lying between them. The CDR3 protein is CSVKGLAPYEQYF. The CDR3, as DNA: TGCAGCGTTAAAGGGTTAGCTCCTTACGAGCAGTACTTC.

The gene calls are TRBV7-9 and TRBJ2-1; TRBD2 aligns across 11 bases. The trim removed 5 bases at V and 0 bases at J, leaving 9 bases unmatched. CDR3 length equals 18 residues. Per germline, CDR1 SEHNR and CDR2 FQNEAQ (reference sequence). As DNA, the CDR3 is TGTGCCAGCAGCACTAGCGGGAGAGGAGTAGGCTCCTACAATGAGCAGTTCTTC. Amino acid sequence: CASSTSGRGVGSYNEQFF.